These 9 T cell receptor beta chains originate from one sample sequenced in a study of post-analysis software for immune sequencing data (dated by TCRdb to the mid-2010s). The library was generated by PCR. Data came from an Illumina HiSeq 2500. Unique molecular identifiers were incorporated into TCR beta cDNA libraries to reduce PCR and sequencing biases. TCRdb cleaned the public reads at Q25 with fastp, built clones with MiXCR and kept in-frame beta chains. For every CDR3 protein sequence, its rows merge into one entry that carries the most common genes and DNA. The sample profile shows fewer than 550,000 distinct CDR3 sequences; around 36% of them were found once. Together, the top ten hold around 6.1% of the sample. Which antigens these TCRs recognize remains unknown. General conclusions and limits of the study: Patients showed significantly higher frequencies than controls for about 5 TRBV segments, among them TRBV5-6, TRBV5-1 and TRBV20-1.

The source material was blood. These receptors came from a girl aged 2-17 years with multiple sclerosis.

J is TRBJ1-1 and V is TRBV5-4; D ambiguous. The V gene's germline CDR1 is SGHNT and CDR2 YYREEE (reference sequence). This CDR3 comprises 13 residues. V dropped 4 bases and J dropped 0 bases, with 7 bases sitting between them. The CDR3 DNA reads TGTGCCAGCAGCCCCGTGGTGAACACTGAAGCTTTCTTT. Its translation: CASSPVVNTEAFF.

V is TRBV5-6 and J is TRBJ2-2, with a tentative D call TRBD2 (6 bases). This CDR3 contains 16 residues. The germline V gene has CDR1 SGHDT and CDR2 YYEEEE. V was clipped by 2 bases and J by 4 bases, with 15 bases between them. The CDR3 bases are TGTGCCAGCAGCTTACTCGGGGGTAATCTCACCGGGGAGCTGTTTTTT. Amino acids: CASSLLGGNLTGELFF.

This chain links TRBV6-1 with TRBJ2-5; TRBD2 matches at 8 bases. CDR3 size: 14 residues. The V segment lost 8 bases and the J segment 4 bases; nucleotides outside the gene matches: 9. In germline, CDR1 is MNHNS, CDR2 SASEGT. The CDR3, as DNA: TGTGCCAGCCAATTTAGCGGGGCTTTAGAGACCCAGTACTTC. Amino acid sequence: CASQFSGALETQYF.

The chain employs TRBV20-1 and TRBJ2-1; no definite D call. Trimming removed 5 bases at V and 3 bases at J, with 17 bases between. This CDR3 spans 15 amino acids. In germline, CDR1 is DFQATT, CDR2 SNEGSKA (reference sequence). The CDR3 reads CSAQSGDPHYNEQFF. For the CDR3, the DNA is TGCAGTGCTCAATCTGGGGATCCCCACTACAATGAGCAGTTCTTC.

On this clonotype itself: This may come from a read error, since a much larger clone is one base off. The CDR3 coding sequence is TGTACCTCATCTAGGACAGGGCCCTCCTACAATGAGCAGTTCTTC. Protein product: CTSSRTGPSYNEQFF. The chain uses TRBV27 and TRBJ2-1; the match to TRBD1 covers 8 bases. The CDR3 extends over 15 amino acids. Germline CDR1 is MNHEY and CDR2 is SMNVEV (reference sequence).

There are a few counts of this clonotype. CDR3 bases: TGTGCCAGCTCACCAGCTGGGGAGGATACGCAGTATTTT. It specifies CASSPAGEDTQYF. The chain links TRBV18 to TRBJ2-3, with D perhaps TRBD2 (5 bases). Germline V gene sequence: CDR1 KGHSH, CDR2 LQKENI. This CDR3 has 13 residues. V was trimmed by 2 bases and J by 6 bases, leaving 9 bases between them.

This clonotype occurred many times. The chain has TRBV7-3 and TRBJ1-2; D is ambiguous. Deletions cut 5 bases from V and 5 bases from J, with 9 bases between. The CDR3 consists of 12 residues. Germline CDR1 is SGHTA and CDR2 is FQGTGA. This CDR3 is CASSPDGYGYTF. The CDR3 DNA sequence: TGTGCCAGCAGCCCCGATGGGTATGGCTACACCTTC.

The CDR3 region is CATSLGQGLRNTEAFF. CDR3 sequence (DNA): TGTGCCACCAGCCTAGGACAGGGGTTAAGGAACACTGAAGCTTTCTTT. The chain has TRBV15 and TRBJ1-1, with 9 bases aligning to TRBD1. The CDR3 consists of 16 residues. CDR1 is LNHNV and CDR2 is YYDKDF in the germline V gene (reference sequence). V was clipped by 5 bases and J by 1 base; unmatched bases: 8.

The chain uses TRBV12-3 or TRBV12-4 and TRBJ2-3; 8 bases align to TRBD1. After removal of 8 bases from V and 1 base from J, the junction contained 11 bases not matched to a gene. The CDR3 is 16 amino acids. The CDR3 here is CASLRGRAPGTDTQYF. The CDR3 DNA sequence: TGTGCCAGCCTCAGGGGGCGTGCCCCCGGCACAGATACGCAGTATTTT.